The rows below give T cell receptor beta chains drawn from one sample of a study of shared clonotypes between healthy human individuals. Sequenced by immunoSEQ multiplex PCR; TCRdb stores in-frame clones only, minus some. Of some 2 million clones in the sample, 90% to 95% were seen once. Sequencing input: naive CD4+ T cells sorted from blood. The receptors shown here come from a man between 18 and 35 years old in good health. Both conserved end residues are part of each CDR3. Fields, in order: J gene, V gene, clone size, D gene, CDR3 protein, CDR3 DNA. A D gene is named only where the DNA matches it firmly. Not every row has a clone size; where given, it reads once, few, many or a size class.

TRBJ2-3	TRBV19	-	-	CASSIVSDTQYF	TGTGCCAGTAGTATAGTTTCCGATACGCAGTATTTT
TRBJ2-5	TRBV5-1	-	-	CASSFGGPRETQYF	TGCGCCAGCAGCTTCGGCGGCCCCCGAGAGACCCAGTACTTC
TRBJ2-7	TRBV7-2	-	TRBD1	CASSQYSSGTGASKQYF	TGTGCCAGCAGCCAATACTCATCCGGGACAGGGGCATCGAAGCAGTACTTC
TRBJ1-4	TRBV28	-	TRBD1	CASSRTGGRKLFF	TGTGCCAGCAGTAGGACAGGGGGTCGAAAACTGTTTTTT
TRBJ2-1	TRBV2	-	-	CASSGGLTEIEQFF	TGTGCCAGCAGTGGGGGCTTAACTGAGATTGAGCAGTTCTTC
TRBJ1-1	TRBV28	-	TRBD1	CASRPPSGTGDTEAFF	TGTGCCAGCAGGCCCCCTTCAGGGACAGGGGACACTGAAGCTTTCTTT
TRBJ2-7	TRBV11-2	-	-	CASSLGRGRTYEQYF	TGTGCCAGCAGCTTAGGTCGGGGCAGAACCTACGAGCAGTACTTC
TRBJ2-7	TRBV7-2	once	-	CASTTDSYEQYF	TGTGCCAGCACCACAGATTCCTACGAGCAGTACTTC
TRBJ1-2	TRBV18	-	TRBD1	CASSPPARTGNNYGYTF	TGTGCCAGCTCACCTCCTGCTAGGACAGGGAATAACTATGGCTACACCTTC
TRBJ1-5	TRBV5-8	-	-	CASSHPPLRGPQHF	TGTGCCAGCAGCCACCCCCCCCTACGGGGGCCCCAGCATTTT
TRBJ1-3	TRBV21-1	-	-	CASSKLQSSGNTIYF	TGTGCCAGCAGCAAACTGCAGAGCTCTGGAAACACCATATATTTT
TRBJ1-3	TRBV18	once	TRBD1	CASSPPGQKVSGNTIYF	TGTGCCAGCTCACCGCCGGGACAGAAAGTCTCTGGAAACACCATATATTTT
TRBJ2-1	TRBV15	-	TRBD2	CATAPGLAGSDEQFF	TGTGCCACCGCCCCGGGACTAGCGGGGAGTGATGAGCAGTTCTTC
TRBJ2-5	TRBV30	-	TRBD2	CAWSPGTRFGETQYF	TGTGCCTGGAGTCCCGGGACTAGATTTGGTGAGACCCAGTACTTC
TRBJ2-7	TRBV30	-	TRBD1	CAWSRTGAGTYEQYF	TGTGCCTGGAGCCGGACAGGGGCGGGCACCTACGAGCAGTACTTC
TRBJ2-5	TRBV19	-	-	CASSISGQGGETQYF	TGTGCCAGTAGTATAAGCGGCCAGGGGGGAGAGACCCAGTACTTC
TRBJ1-1	TRBV5-4	-	TRBD1	CASMQGGKNTEAFF	TGTGCCAGCATGCAGGGGGGGAAAAACACTGAAGCTTTCTTT
TRBJ2-3	TRBV5-6	-	-	CASTRYPVRLSTDTQYF	TGTGCCAGCACCCGATACCCGGTCCGCCTGAGCACAGATACGCAGTATTTT
TRBJ2-4	TRBV7-2	-	-	CASSFDRAKNIQYF	TGTGCCAGCAGCTTCGACAGAGCCAAAAACATTCAGTACTTC
TRBJ2-5	TRBV28	-	-	CASSLETFQYF	TGTGCCAGCAGTTTAGAGACATTTCAGTACTTC
TRBJ1-1	TRBV7-9	once	TRBD1	CASSRQGASTEAFF	TGTGCCAGCAGCCGACAGGGGGCGAGCACTGAAGCTTTCTTT
TRBJ2-5	TRBV30	-	-	CAWSAQPGETQYF	TGTGCCTGGAGTGCCCAGCCCGGGGAGACCCAGTACTTC
TRBJ1-5	TRBV19	-	TRBD1	CASDWTGRNQPQHF	TGTGCCAGTGACTGGACAGGGAGAAATCAGCCCCAGCATTTT
TRBJ1-4	TRBV30	-	-	CAWSGDEKLFF	TGTGCCTGGTCAGGGGATGAAAAACTGTTTTTT
TRBJ2-3	TRBV4-2	-	-	CASSPLGGTDTQYF	TGTGCCAGCAGCCCCCTAGGTGGCACAGATACGCAGTATTTT
TRBJ2-6	TRBV6-1	-	-	CASSRPAGANVLTF	TGTGCCAGCAGTAGGCCCGCTGGGGCCAACGTCCTGACTTTC
TRBJ2-3	TRBV5-8	-	TRBD1	CASSPGQGGTDTQYF	TGTGCCAGCAGCCCGGGACAGGGGGGGACAGATACGCAGTATTTT
TRBJ1-1	TRBV6-5	-	-	CASSYRGRNTEAFF	TGTGCCAGCAGTTACAGGGGTAGGAACACTGAAGCTTTCTTT
TRBJ1-3	TRBV30	-	-	CAWSVTSGNTIYF	TGTGCCTGGAGTGTAACCTCTGGAAACACCATATATTTT
TRBJ2-1	TRBV19	-	-	CASNKGSAGYNEQFF	TGTGCCAGTAATAAAGGATCCGCAGGCTACAATGAGCAGTTCTTC
TRBJ2-1	TRBV25-1	-	TRBD2	CASSERGASGRNEQFF	TGTGCCAGCAGTGAAAGAGGGGCTAGCGGGAGAAATGAGCAGTTCTTC
TRBJ1-6	TRBV27	-	TRBD1	CASSPAPRQGYNSPLHF	TGTGCCAGCAGTCCGGCCCCGAGACAGGGGTATAATTCACCCCTCCACTTT
TRBJ2-5	TRBV6-5	-	TRBD1	CASSFGTGSGEETQYF	TGTGCCAGCAGTTTCGGGACAGGCTCGGGTGAAGAGACCCAGTACTTC
TRBJ1-1	TRBV7-2	-	-	CASSFAGATEAFF	TGTGCCAGCAGCTTCGCAGGGGCCACTGAAGCTTTCTTT
TRBJ1-5	TRBV7-2	-	-	CASSYDSLNQPQHF	TGTGCCAGCAGCTATGACAGCCTCAATCAGCCCCAGCATTTT
TRBJ1-1	TRBV10-3	once	-	CAISEAAHGTNTEAFF	TGTGCCATCAGTGAGGCGGCACATGGGACGAACACTGAAGCTTTCTTT
TRBJ2-7	TRBV7-3	-	-	CASSPGALSYEQYF	TGTGCCAGCAGCCCCGGGGCCCTTTCCTACGAGCAGTACTTC
TRBJ2-1	TRBV12-5	-	TRBD1	CASGLAPGGSEQFF	TGTGCTAGTGGTTTGGCCCCAGGGGGCTCTGAGCAGTTCTTC
TRBJ2-1	TRBV6-1	-	-	CASSGPLGSVSYNEQFF	TGTGCCAGCAGTGGCCCCCTGGGTTCCGTCTCCTACAATGAGCAGTTCTTC
TRBJ1-2	TRBV7-3	-	-	CASSLHPGKDGYTF	TGTGCCAGCAGCTTACACCCAGGGAAGGATGGCTACACCTTC
TRBJ2-3	TRBV5-4	-	TRBD2	CASSSSGGKQYF	TGTGCCAGCAGCTCTAGCGGGGGGAAGCAGTATTTT
TRBJ1-2	TRBV5-1	-	-	CASSLAYGYTF	TGCGCCAGCAGCTTGGCATATGGCTACACCTTC
TRBJ2-6	TRBV7-6	-	-	CASSLISAGVVGANVLTF	TGTGCCAGCAGCTTAATTTCGGCAGGGGTAGTGGGGGCCAACGTCCTGACTTTC
TRBJ1-1	TRBV5-1	-	-	CASSLGGLDTEAFF	TGCGCCAGCAGCTTGGGGGGCCTTGACACTGAAGCTTTCTTT
TRBJ1-1	TRBV2	-	TRBD1	CASSVRTGENTEAFF	TGTGCCAGCAGTGTGCGGACAGGTGAGAACACTGAAGCTTTCTTT
TRBJ1-6	TRBV5-1	-	-	CASSHRALENSPLHF	TGCGCCAGCAGCCACCGGGCCCTTGAGAATTCACCCCTCCACTTT
TRBJ1-6	TRBV9	-	TRBD1	CASSVGQAKDSPLHF	TGTGCCAGCAGCGTGGGACAGGCCAAGGATTCACCCCTCCACTTT
TRBJ1-1	TRBV29-1	-	TRBD1	CSVGPGGSYNGEAFF	TGCAGCGTCGGCCCAGGGGGTAGTTATAATGGTGAAGCTTTCTTT
TRBJ2-4	TRBV5-3	once	TRBD1	CARSGDSKNIQYF	TGTGCCAGAAGCGGGGACAGTAAAAACATTCAGTACTTC